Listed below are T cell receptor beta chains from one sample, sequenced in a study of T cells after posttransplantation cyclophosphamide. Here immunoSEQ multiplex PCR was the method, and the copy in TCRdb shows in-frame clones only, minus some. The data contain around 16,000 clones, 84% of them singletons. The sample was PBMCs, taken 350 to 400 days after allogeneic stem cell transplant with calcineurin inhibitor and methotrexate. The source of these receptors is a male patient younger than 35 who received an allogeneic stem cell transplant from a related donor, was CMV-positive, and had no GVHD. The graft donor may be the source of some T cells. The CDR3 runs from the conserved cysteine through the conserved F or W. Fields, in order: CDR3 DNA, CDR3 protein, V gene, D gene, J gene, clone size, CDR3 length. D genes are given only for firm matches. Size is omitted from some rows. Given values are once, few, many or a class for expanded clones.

CDR3nt: TGTGCCAGCAGTTTGAGGGGGGAGGGGACAGATACGCAGTATTTT
CDR3aa: CASSLRGEGTDTQYF
v_gene: TRBV27
d_gene: NA
j_gene: TRBJ2-3
abundance: NA
len: 15

CDR3nt: TGTGCCAGCAGTGGGGGGGGGACAGGGGTTCGCGGAACTGAAGCTTTCTTT
CDR3aa: CASSGGGTGVRGTEAFF
v_gene: TRBV6-1
d_gene: TRBD1
j_gene: TRBJ1-1
abundance: NA
len: 17

CDR3nt: TGTGCCAGCAGTCGCTTCAACAGGGAGGGTGAGCCCCAGCATTTT
CDR3aa: CASSRFNREGEPQHF
v_gene: TRBV9
d_gene: NA
j_gene: TRBJ1-5
abundance: NA
len: 15

CDR3nt: TGCGCCAGCAGCTTGTTCAGGGATAACACCGGGGAGCTGTTTTTT
CDR3aa: CASSLFRDNTGELFF
v_gene: TRBV5-1
d_gene: NA
j_gene: TRBJ2-2
abundance: NA
len: 15

CDR3nt: TGCACCTCTTTTGCTAGGAATGAGCAGTTCTTC
CDR3aa: CTSFARNEQFF
v_gene: TRBV29-1
d_gene: NA
j_gene: TRBJ2-1
abundance: NA
len: 11

CDR3nt: TGCAGCCCCTACACGACTAGTGGGACGCAGTATTTT
CDR3aa: CSPYTTSGTQYF
v_gene: TRBV29-1
d_gene: NA
j_gene: TRBJ2-3
abundance: NA
len: 12

CDR3nt: TGTGCCAGCACCGGTACAGAACCTTATAATTCACCCCTCCACTTT
CDR3aa: CASTGTEPYNSPLHF
v_gene: TRBV2
d_gene: NA
j_gene: TRBJ1-6
abundance: NA
len: 15

CDR3nt: TGTGCCATCAGTGATAGCGGGAGGTCCGTCGAGCAGTTCTTC
CDR3aa: CAISDSGRSVEQFF
v_gene: TRBV10-3
d_gene: TRBD2
j_gene: TRBJ2-1
abundance: NA
len: 14

CDR3nt: TGCGCCAGCAGCCTTCCCACAGATACGCAGTATTTT
CDR3aa: CASSLPTDTQYF
v_gene: TRBV5-1
d_gene: NA
j_gene: TRBJ2-3
abundance: NA
len: 12

CDR3nt: TGTGCCACCAGCTTCCAACCAGGGACAGGGAACGATGGCTACACCTTC
CDR3aa: CATSFQPGTGNDGYTF
v_gene: TRBV15
d_gene: TRBD1
j_gene: TRBJ1-2
abundance: NA
len: 16

CDR3nt: TGCGCCAGCAGCCAGATTCTTAAGGGACTAGCGGGAGATGAGCAGTTCTTC
CDR3aa: CASSQILKGLAGDEQFF
v_gene: TRBV4-3
d_gene: TRBD2
j_gene: TRBJ2-1
abundance: NA
len: 17

CDR3nt: TGTGCCAGCAGTGACGACAGGGAGGTCACTGAAGCTTTCTTT
CDR3aa: CASSDDREVTEAFF
v_gene: TRBV6-1
d_gene: TRBD1
j_gene: TRBJ1-1
abundance: NA
len: 14

CDR3nt: TGTGCCAGCAGCCCCCGACAGGACGGAAACACCATATATTTT
CDR3aa: CASSPRQDGNTIYF
v_gene: TRBV7-2
d_gene: NA
j_gene: TRBJ1-3
abundance: NA
len: 14

CDR3nt: TGTGCCTGGAGGCAACAGGGGGCTAATGAAAAACTGTTTTTT
CDR3aa: CAWRQQGANEKLFF
v_gene: TRBV30
d_gene: TRBD1
j_gene: TRBJ1-4
abundance: NA
len: 14

CDR3nt: TGTGCCAGCAGCTTAGATCGGCAGGGGAGTAATGGCTACACCTTC
CDR3aa: CASSLDRQGSNGYTF
v_gene: TRBV7-2
d_gene: NA
j_gene: TRBJ1-2
abundance: few
len: 15

CDR3nt: TGTGCCAGCAGTACAACACCGAACACTGAAGCTTTCTTT
CDR3aa: CASSTTPNTEAFF
v_gene: TRBV28
d_gene: NA
j_gene: TRBJ1-1
abundance: large
len: 13

CDR3nt: TGTGCCAGCAGCTTGGGACGGAGGGGGGGTCGGCCTGAAGCTTTCTTT
CDR3aa: CASSLGRRGGRPEAFF
v_gene: TRBV7-2
d_gene: NA
j_gene: TRBJ1-1
abundance: NA
len: 16

CDR3nt: TGTGCCAGCAGGGGGACAGGGGAAAAAGTAGGTTCACCCCTCCACTTT
CDR3aa: CASRGTGEKVGSPLHF
v_gene: TRBV28
d_gene: TRBD1
j_gene: TRBJ1-6
abundance: NA
len: 16

CDR3nt: TGTGCCAGCAGTCCACAGGTTCTTTCCTACGAGCAGTACTTC
CDR3aa: CASSPQVLSYEQYF
v_gene: TRBV27
d_gene: NA
j_gene: TRBJ2-7
abundance: NA
len: 14

CDR3nt: TGCGCCAGCAGCCAAGACATGGGAGGGTACGAGCAGTACTTC
CDR3aa: CASSQDMGGYEQYF
v_gene: TRBV4-3
d_gene: TRBD2
j_gene: TRBJ2-7
abundance: once
len: 14

CDR3nt: TGTGCCAGCAGCCCTAGACAGGGGGCAGGCAATCAGCCCCAGCATTTT
CDR3aa: CASSPRQGAGNQPQHF
v_gene: TRBV28
d_gene: TRBD1
j_gene: TRBJ1-5
abundance: NA
len: 16

CDR3nt: TGTGCCAGCTCCGGGGCGAACACCGGGGAGCTGTTTTTT
CDR3aa: CASSGANTGELFF
v_gene: TRBV7-9
d_gene: NA
j_gene: TRBJ2-2
abundance: NA
len: 13

CDR3nt: TGTGCCTGGAGGACTAGCGGGAATGTTAATACGCAGTATTTT
CDR3aa: CAWRTSGNVNTQYF
v_gene: TRBV30
d_gene: TRBD2
j_gene: TRBJ2-3
abundance: NA
len: 14

CDR3nt: TGCGCCAGCAGTGTCGGGGGTAGCGGGAGGAGGAGCATTCAGTACTTC
CDR3aa: CASSVGGSGRRSIQYF
v_gene: TRBV4-3
d_gene: TRBD2
j_gene: TRBJ2-4
abundance: NA
len: 16

CDR3nt: TGTGCCAGCAGCTTAGTGAGTCTACCAAGTAGCACAGATACGCAGTATTTT
CDR3aa: CASSLVSLPSSTDTQYF
v_gene: TRBV7-6
d_gene: NA
j_gene: TRBJ2-3
abundance: NA
len: 17

CDR3nt: TGTGCCAGCAGCCCGGGACTAGCGGGAAACAATGAGCAGTTCTTC
CDR3aa: CASSPGLAGNNEQFF
v_gene: TRBV6-1
d_gene: TRBD2
j_gene: TRBJ2-1
abundance: NA
len: 15

CDR3nt: TGTGCCAGCAGTGCGGTAGTGGTGCCCCTCCACTTT
CDR3aa: CASSAVVVPLHF
v_gene: TRBV27
d_gene: NA
j_gene: TRBJ1-6
abundance: NA
len: 12

CDR3nt: TGTGCCAGCTTAACCCCGGGACAGGGGGAGTACGAGCAGTACTTC
CDR3aa: CASLTPGQGEYEQYF
v_gene: TRBV6-9
d_gene: TRBD1
j_gene: TRBJ2-7
abundance: NA
len: 15

CDR3nt: TGTGCCAGCAGCGCCCCCCAGGGGGCGATCCACGAGCAGTACTTC
CDR3aa: CASSAPQGAIHEQYF
v_gene: TRBV2
d_gene: TRBD1
j_gene: TRBJ2-7
abundance: NA
len: 15

CDR3nt: TGTGCCAGTAGTATACTTACGGGGGGGACCAGGGTCATAAACTATGGCTACACCTTC
CDR3aa: CASSILTGGTRVINYGYTF
v_gene: TRBV19
d_gene: NA
j_gene: TRBJ1-2
abundance: NA
len: 19

CDR3nt: TGTGCCAGCAGCTTGGCCGGGAACACAGATACGCAGTATTTT
CDR3aa: CASSLAGNTDTQYF
v_gene: TRBV5-6
d_gene: NA
j_gene: TRBJ2-3
abundance: NA
len: 14

CDR3nt: TGTGCCAGCAGTTCGGGACAGACCAGATCTGGAAACACCATATATTTT
CDR3aa: CASSSGQTRSGNTIYF
v_gene: TRBV6-5
d_gene: TRBD1
j_gene: TRBJ1-3
abundance: NA
len: 16

CDR3nt: TGTGCCAGCAGTTTACGGACAGGGGCAAATTCACCCCTCCACTTT
CDR3aa: CASSLRTGANSPLHF
v_gene: TRBV28
d_gene: TRBD1
j_gene: TRBJ1-6
abundance: NA
len: 15

CDR3nt: TGTGCCATCTCGACCGGGACTAATGAAAAACTGTTTTTT
CDR3aa: CAISTGTNEKLFF
v_gene: TRBV7-9
d_gene: NA
j_gene: TRBJ1-4
abundance: NA
len: 13

CDR3nt: TGTGCCAGCCCACACAGTGAGCAGTTCTTC
CDR3aa: CASPHSEQFF
v_gene: TRBV21-1
d_gene: NA
j_gene: TRBJ2-1
abundance: NA
len: 10

CDR3nt: TGCAGCGTTTTCCCCGCCTCCGGCAGGGGCTTAAGGACAGATACGCAGTATTTT
CDR3aa: CSVFPASGRGLRTDTQYF
v_gene: TRBV29-1
d_gene: NA
j_gene: TRBJ2-3
abundance: NA
len: 18

CDR3nt: TGTGCCAGCAGCCCTCCTGGCGGGGTGGGAGGTGAAAAACTGTTTTTT
CDR3aa: CASSPPGGVGGEKLFF
v_gene: TRBV7-9
d_gene: NA
j_gene: TRBJ1-4
abundance: NA
len: 16

CDR3nt: TGTGCCAGCAGCCAGGACAGGGGCGCGGGTCGGGAGCAGTACTTC
CDR3aa: CASSQDRGAGREQYF
v_gene: TRBV14
d_gene: TRBD1
j_gene: TRBJ2-7
abundance: NA
len: 15

CDR3nt: TGTGCCAGCAGTTTGGGGGGGGCCTTGCGCTCACCCCTCCACTTT
CDR3aa: CASSLGGALRSPLHF
v_gene: TRBV6-5
d_gene: NA
j_gene: TRBJ1-6
abundance: NA
len: 15

CDR3nt: TGTGCCAGCTCACCCCCTACCAAGCCCTACGAGCAGTACTTC
CDR3aa: CASSPPTKPYEQYF
v_gene: TRBV18
d_gene: NA
j_gene: TRBJ2-7
abundance: NA
len: 14

CDR3nt: TGTGCCTCGGGACTAGGTGTCTACGAGCAGTACTTC
CDR3aa: CASGLGVYEQYF
v_gene: TRBV11-3
d_gene: TRBD2
j_gene: TRBJ2-7
abundance: NA
len: 12

CDR3nt: TGTGCCAGCAGTTTACAGGGGACCTCCTACGAGCAGTACTTC
CDR3aa: CASSLQGTSYEQYF
v_gene: TRBV28
d_gene: NA
j_gene: TRBJ2-7
abundance: NA
len: 14

CDR3nt: TGCGCCAGCAGCCTTAACGCCAGAAACACCGGGGAGCTGTTTTTT
CDR3aa: CASSLNARNTGELFF
v_gene: TRBV4-1
d_gene: NA
j_gene: TRBJ2-2
abundance: NA
len: 15

CDR3nt: TGTGCCAGCAGTTTATACGGTCCCCCTGAAGCTTTCTTT
CDR3aa: CASSLYGPPEAFF
v_gene: TRBV28
d_gene: NA
j_gene: TRBJ1-1
abundance: once
len: 13

CDR3nt: TGTGCCAGCAGTGAGACAGGGATTGCAACTAATGAAAAACTGTTTTTT
CDR3aa: CASSETGIATNEKLFF
v_gene: TRBV2
d_gene: TRBD1
j_gene: TRBJ1-4
abundance: NA
len: 16

CDR3nt: TGTGCCAGCAGCTTAGTGGCTAGCGGGGGCTCCTACGAGCAGTACTTC
CDR3aa: CASSLVASGGSYEQYF
v_gene: TRBV7-9
d_gene: TRBD2
j_gene: TRBJ2-7
abundance: NA
len: 16

CDR3nt: TGTGCCAGCAGCAGAACATTGGGGCCTGCGCCTGAAGCTTTCTTT
CDR3aa: CASSRTLGPAPEAFF
v_gene: TRBV7-9
d_gene: NA
j_gene: TRBJ1-1
abundance: once
len: 15